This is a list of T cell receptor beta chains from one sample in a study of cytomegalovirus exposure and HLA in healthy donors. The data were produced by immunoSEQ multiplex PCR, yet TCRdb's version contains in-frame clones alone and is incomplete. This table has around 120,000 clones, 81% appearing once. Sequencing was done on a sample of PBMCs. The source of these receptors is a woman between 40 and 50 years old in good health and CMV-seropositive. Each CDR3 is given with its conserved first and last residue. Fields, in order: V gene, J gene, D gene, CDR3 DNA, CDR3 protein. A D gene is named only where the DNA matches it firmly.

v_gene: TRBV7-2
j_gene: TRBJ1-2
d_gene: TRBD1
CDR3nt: TGTGCCAGCAGCGTACCAACAGGGGGCTGGGGCTACACCTTC
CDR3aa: CASSVPTGGWGYTF

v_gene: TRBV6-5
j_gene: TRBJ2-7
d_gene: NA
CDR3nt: TGTGCCAGCAGCCACTCTGGCGGGGCGGGCGAGCAGTACTTC
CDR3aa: CASSHSGGAGEQYF

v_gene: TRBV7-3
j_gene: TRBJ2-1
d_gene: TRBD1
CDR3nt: TGTGCCAGCAGCGCAAGGGACAGGGGGTCCTACAATGAGCAGTTCTTC
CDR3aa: CASSARDRGSYNEQFF

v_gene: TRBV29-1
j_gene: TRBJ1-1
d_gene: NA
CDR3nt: TGCAGCGCATTGCAGTGTGAAGCTTTCTTT
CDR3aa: CSALQCEAFF

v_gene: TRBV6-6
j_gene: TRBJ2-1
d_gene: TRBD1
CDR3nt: TGTGCCAGCAGTTACGGACAGGGCGTTTACAATGAGCAGTTCTTC
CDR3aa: CASSYGQGVYNEQFF

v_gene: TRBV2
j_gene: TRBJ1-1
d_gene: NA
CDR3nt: TGTGCCAGCAGTGATCGGTCCGAGAACACTGAAGCTTTCTTT
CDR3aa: CASSDRSENTEAFF

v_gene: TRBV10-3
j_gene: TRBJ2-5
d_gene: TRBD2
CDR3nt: TGTGCCATCAGTGCCTCGGGGGGGGAGACCCAGTACTTC
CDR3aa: CAISASGGETQYF

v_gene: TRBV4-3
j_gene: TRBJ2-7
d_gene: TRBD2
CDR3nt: TGCGCCAGCAGCCAAGAACTAGCGGGGTATAGCTCCTACGAGCAGTACTTC
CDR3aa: CASSQELAGYSSYEQYF

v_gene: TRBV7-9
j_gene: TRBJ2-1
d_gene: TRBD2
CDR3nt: TGTGCCAGCAGTTCAACCCCAGGGACTAGCGGGACGCATGGCTATGAGCAGTTCTTC
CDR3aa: CASSSTPGTSGTHGYEQFF

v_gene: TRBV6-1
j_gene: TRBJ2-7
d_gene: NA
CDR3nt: TGTGCCAGCAGTGAACTTGGACAGAACGAGCAGTACTTC
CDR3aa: CASSELGQNEQYF